Listed below are T cell receptor beta chains from one sample, sequenced in a study of shared clonotypes between healthy human individuals. Sequencing was performed with immunoSEQ multiplex PCR; in TCRdb, only in-frame clones are kept and a portion is missing. In the table there are roughly 1,600,000 clones, about 98.5% of which are singletons. The source material was naive CD4+ T cells sorted from blood. Every receptor here comes from a man between 25 and 39 years old in good health. Both conserved end residues are part of each CDR3. Each record gives: CDR3 protein, CDR3 DNA, clone size, D gene, J gene, V gene. The D gene is left open where the match is weak. Expanded clones get a size class; other rows say once, few or many, or leave the size out.

CDR3: CASSRRADNTGELFF; DNA: TGTGCCAGCTCACGGAGGGCAGATAACACCGGGGAGCTGTTTTTT; size: -; D: -; J: TRBJ2-2; V: TRBV18
CDR3: CASSSGTSGGEQYF; DNA: TGCGCCAGCAGCTCCGGGACTAGCGGGGGCGAGCAGTACTTC; size: -; D: TRBD2; J: TRBJ2-7; V: TRBV5-1
CDR3: CASSFSGNTEAFF; DNA: TGTGCCAGCAGTTTCTCCGGGAACACTGAAGCTTTCTTT; size: -; D: -; J: TRBJ1-1; V: TRBV6-6
CDR3: CASSTGTRTNYGYTF; DNA: TGTGCCAGCAGTACCGGGACACGGACTAACTATGGCTACACCTTC; size: once; D: -; J: TRBJ1-2; V: TRBV6-6
CDR3: CASSSGTAADTQYF; DNA: TGCGCCAGCAGCTCCGGGACAGCGGCAGATACGCAGTATTTT; size: -; D: TRBD1; J: TRBJ2-3; V: TRBV5-1
CDR3: CASTLESGLAVYEQYF; DNA: TGCGCCAGCACCCTCGAGTCCGGACTAGCGGTTTACGAGCAGTACTTC; size: -; D: TRBD2; J: TRBJ2-7; V: TRBV5-1
CDR3: CAWRTSASYEQYF; DNA: TGTGCCTGGAGGACTAGCGCCTCCTACGAGCAGTACTTC; size: -; D: TRBD2; J: TRBJ2-7; V: TRBV30
CDR3: CSVEGLNANYGYTF; DNA: TGCAGCGTTGAAGGCCTAAACGCTAACTATGGCTACACCTTC; size: -; D: -; J: TRBJ1-2; V: TRBV29-1
CDR3: CASSLALSYEQYF; DNA: TGTGCCAGCAGCTTAGCCCTATCCTACGAGCAGTACTTC; size: -; D: -; J: TRBJ2-7; V: TRBV7-8
CDR3: CASSSLGLAPSTDTQYF; DNA: TGCGCCAGCAGTTCCCTGGGACTAGCGCCTAGCACAGATACGCAGTATTTT; size: -; D: TRBD2; J: TRBJ2-3; V: TRBV5-1
CDR3: CATWDRTTYEQYF; DNA: TGTGCCACTTGGGACAGAACAACCTACGAGCAGTACTTC; size: -; D: TRBD1; J: TRBJ2-7; V: TRBV28
CDR3: CASSVESGTSTDTQYF; DNA: TGTGCCAGCAGCGTAGAGAGCGGTACTAGCACAGATACGCAGTATTTT; size: once; D: -; J: TRBJ2-3; V: TRBV9
CDR3: CASSSQGGTDTQYF; DNA: TGTGCCAGCAGCTCACAGGGCGGCACAGATACGCAGTATTTT; size: once; D: -; J: TRBJ2-3; V: TRBV7-2
CDR3: CASSPPGYSQPQHF; DNA: TGTGCCAGCAGCCCCCCGGGATACTCTCAGCCCCAGCATTTT; size: -; D: -; J: TRBJ1-5; V: TRBV14
CDR3: CASSLAGGSSYEQYF; DNA: TGTGCCAGCAGCCTAGCGGGAGGGAGTTCCTACGAGCAGTACTTC; size: -; D: TRBD2; J: TRBJ2-7; V: TRBV6-5
CDR3: CASSLEWTRGDTQYF; DNA: TGTGCCAGCAGCTTGGAATGGACTAGAGGAGATACGCAGTATTTT; size: -; D: TRBD2; J: TRBJ2-3; V: TRBV5-4
CDR3: CASSSGLAGGANTGELFF; DNA: TGTGCCAGCAGTTCAGGACTAGCGGGAGGAGCGAACACCGGGGAGCTGTTTTTT; size: -; D: TRBD2; J: TRBJ2-2; V: TRBV6-4
CDR3: CASSREPGQETQYF; DNA: TGCGCCAGCAGCCGGGAGCCAGGACAAGAGACCCAGTACTTC; size: -; D: -; J: TRBJ2-5; V: TRBV5-1
CDR3: CASSLPGTSGRYEQYF; DNA: TGTGCCAGCAGCTTACCAGGGACTAGCGGGAGATACGAGCAGTACTTC; size: -; D: TRBD2; J: TRBJ2-7; V: TRBV13